This paragraph covers one TCR beta chain sequence. The antigen is unknown. Profiling relied on immunoSEQ multiplex PCR, and the TCRdb table lists in-frame clones only, not all of them. Of approximately 74,000 clones in the sample, 92% are singletons; the top ten hold roughly 0.64%. Germline CDR1 reads MNHEY; CDR2 reads SMNVEV (reference sequence). Trimming took 8 bases from V and 10 from J, leaving 12 bases between them. This CDR3 region has 11 residues. This sample was included in a study of graft-versus-host responses after intestinal transplantation. The wider study: Isolated intestinal, liver-intestinal, or multivisceral transplants were what recipients had. The whole recipient group had anti-thymocyte globulin induction followed by tacrolimus and steroids for two to four years. Study-level points and caveats: The authors found GvH clones in recipient marrow, some appearing first in ileum or blood.

The source was PBMCs, collected 98 days after intestinal transplantation. The sequence was collected from a human patient who received an intestinal transplant, so some T cells may come from the graft donor. The gene calls are TRBV27 and TRBJ2-1; D is perhaps TRBD1 (6 bases). CDR3 sequence (DNA): TGTGCCAGCTCCAGGGGAGAAGAGCAGTTCTTC. It specifies CASSRGEEQFF.